This T cell receptor beta chain was captured in a study of blood T cells in healthy people across ages. The authors ran a second PCR of 7 to 11 cycles using a sample-barcoded 5' primer and a J-beta primer mix. TCRdb passed the 5' RACE reads through MiXCR, listing each CDR3 protein once. Of 650,000 to 1,000,000 distinct CDR3 sequences listed, under 40% are singletons. The germline V gene has CDR1 MNHNY and CDR2 SVGAGI (reference sequence). The V gene lost 2 bases and the J gene lost 5 bases, with 12 bases spanning the gap. The length of the CDR3 is 15 residues. RNA extraction gave at least 5 micrograms of total RNA per sample.

The specimen was blood. V is TRBV6-6 and J is TRBJ1-4; D gene uncertain. The TCR was taken from a man aged 18-30 years in good health. This chain's CDR3 is CASSYRVPSNEKLFF. Here the CDR3 DNA reads TGTGCCAGCAGTTACCGCGTCCCCTCAAATGAAAAACTGTTTTTT.